The 21 T cell receptor beta chains below were found in one sample sequenced in a study of Tregs in tolerant kidney transplant recipients. Clones were read by immunoSEQ multiplex PCR, and TCRdb kept only the in-frame ones, dropping some. The data hold tens of thousands of clones, with less than 95% observed a single time. The specimen was Tregs from blood. These receptors were collected from a human donor in good health.

This clone was seen a single time. The chain combines TRBV9 with TRBJ1-6; 8 nucleotides align to TRBD1. Germline CDR1 SGDLS, CDR2 YYNGEE. J was trimmed by 7 bases and V by 3 bases; bases with no gene match: 3. There are 14 residues in the CDR3. The CDR3 DNA reads as TGTGCCAGCAGCGCGACAGGGGTCAATTCACCCCTCCACTTT. Its protein product is CASSATGVNSPLHF.

This chain uses TRBV11-2 with TRBJ2-1; D gene uncertain. The V and J ends lost 5 bases and 0 bases respectively, with 20 bases between them. The germline gives CDR1 SGHAT, CDR2 FQNNGV. The CDR3 is 18 amino acids. CDR3: CASSLQRLDSSSYNEQFF. CDR3 sequence (DNA): TGTGCCAGCAGCCTGCAACGACTTGACTCGAGCTCCTACAATGAGCAGTTCTTC.

This clone was counted between two and nine times. The gene calls are TRBV6-5 and TRBJ2-7; D gene unclear. V was shortened by 5 bases and J by 3 bases, with 14 bases between the two germline ends. The germline CDR1 and CDR2 sequences are MNHEY and SVGAGI. CDR3 length: 14 residues. The CDR3 nucleotides read TGTGCCAGCAGTACAGCACTAATTGGCTACGAGCAGTACTTC. Its protein product is CASSTALIGYEQYF.

The chain couples TRBV14 to TRBJ2-7, with D perhaps matching TRBD2 (5 bases). Germline values: CDR1 SGHDN, CDR2 FVKESK. This CDR3 is built from 16 residues. Trimming took 3 bases from V and 3 from J, leaving 18 bases between them. Written as DNA, the CDR3 is TGTGCCAGCAGCCATGACTACCCTCGCGCTGGCTACGAGCAGTACTTC. It translates to CASSHDYPRAGYEQYF.

The chain employs TRBV7-8 and TRBJ2-3, with 12 bases identical to TRBD2. The germline V gene encodes CDR1 SGHVS and CDR2 FQNEAQ. The CDR3 length is 17 residues. V was pared by 3 bases and J by 4 bases, with 8 bases of the junction left unmatched. This CDR3 reads CASSLELLAGGSDTQYF. The CDR3 DNA is TGTGCCAGCAGCTTGGAACTGCTAGCGGGAGGGTCAGATACGCAGTATTTT.

The chain joins TRBV18 to TRBJ1-6; D gene ambiguous. The CDR3 covers 16 residues. CDR1 and CDR2 from the germline V gene are KGHSH and LQKENI. The V end was cut by 1 base, the J end by 4 bases, with 11 bases between. DNA of the CDR3: TGTGCCAGCTCACCACTTGCTGAAATTTATAATTCACCCCTCCACTTT. It translates to CASSPLAEIYNSPLHF. The complete variable domain, with remaining parts taken from reference TRBV18 and TRBJ1-6, reads NAGVMQNPRHLVRRRGQEARLRCSPMKGHSHVYWYRQLPEEGLKFMVYLQKENIIDESGMPKERFSAEFPKEGPSILRIQQVVRGDSAAYFCASSPLAEIYNSPLHFGNGTRLTVT.

This clone has just one count. The DNA is left out, because the CDR3 cannot be placed on it with certainty; the CDR3 is given as TCRdb lists it. This rearrangement joins TRBV11-2 to TRBJ2-1; the D segment call TRBD1 is taken from the table without a DNA check. From germline, CDR1 is SGHAT and CDR2 FQNNGV. Inclusive of both ends, the CDR3 amounts to 13 amino acids. CDR3 region: CASSLVVGTGSFF.

V and J are TRBV19 and TRBJ1-1; D not resolved. The germline V and J ends were trimmed by 8 bases and 1 base, with 17 bases remaining between them. Germline CDR1 is LNHDA and CDR2 is SQIVND (reference sequence). The CDR3 extends over 15 amino acids. The CDR3 coding sequence is TGTGCCAGTTTCAGCAATCCCCTGGGGAACACTGAAGCTTTCTTT. Amino acid sequence: CASFSNPLGNTEAFF. The complete variable domain, with remaining parts taken from reference TRBV19 and TRBJ1-1, reads DGGITQSPKYLFRKEGQNVTLSCEQNLNHDAMYWYRQDPGQGLRLIYYSQIVNDFQKGDIAEGYSVSREKKESFPLTVTSAQKNPTAFYLCASFSNPLGNTEAFFGQGTRLTVV.

Written as DNA, the CDR3 is TGCGCCAGCAGCTTGGAATCACAGGGGAGTAATTCACCCCTCCACTTT. This sequence encodes CASSLESQGSNSPLHF. This sequence joins TRBV5-1 and TRBJ1-6; the match to TRBD1 covers 7 bases. The CDR3 sequence is 16 residues long. With 0 bases clipped from V and 6 bases from J, the junction kept 6 bases outside the gene matches. Germline V lookup: CDR1 SGHRS, CDR2 YFSETQ.

The rearrangement uses TRBV10-1 and TRBJ2-5, with 9 bases identical to TRBD2. The CDR3 is made up of 16 amino acids. The J segment lost 0 bases and the V segment lost 2 bases, leaving 4 bases of the junction unmatched. From germline, CDR1 is WNHNN and CDR2 SYGVQD (reference sequence). CDR3 sequence: CASSEGLAGNQETQYF. DNA for the CDR3: TGCGCCAGCAGTGAGGGGCTAGCGGGGAACCAAGAGACCCAGTACTTC.

The chain uses TRBV7-3 and TRBJ2-5; 7 nucleotides line up with TRBD1. The junction had 8 bases not matched to a gene; V was cut back by 6 bases and J by 4 bases. CDR3 length equals 14 residues. Germline V gene data show CDR1 as SGHTA and CDR2 as FQGTGA. CDR3 amino acids: CASSKQGNPETQYF. CDR3 nucleotide sequence: TGTGCCAGCAGTAAACAGGGGAATCCAGAGACCCAGTACTTC.

This rearrangement joins TRBV11-3 to TRBJ2-5; D gene uncertain. V dropped 1 base and J dropped 3 bases, with 9 bases sitting between them. The CDR3 is 14 residues long. CDR1 and CDR2 from the germline V gene are SGHNT and YENEEA. The CDR3 sequence is CASSLGGEEETQYF. CDR3 bases: TGTGCCAGCAGCTTAGGAGGAGAAGAAGAGACCCAGTACTTC.

V usage is TRBV11-3 and J usage is TRBJ2-5; D tentatively reads TRBD1 or TRBD2 (5 bases each). V was shortened by 7 bases and J by 4 bases, with 16 bases between the two germline ends. The V gene's germline CDR1 is SGHNT and CDR2 YENEEA. The CDR3 length is 14 residues. CDR3 nucleotide sequence: TGTGCCAGCACGAGGGAGTTGGGGCGAGAGACCCAGTACTTC. Protein sequence: CASTRELGRETQYF. The variable domain in full, with the rest retrieved from reference TRBV11-3 and TRBJ2-5, is EAGVVQSPRYKIIEKKQPVAFWCNPISGHNTLYWYLQNLGQGPELLIRYENEEAVDDSQLPKDRFSAERLKGVDSTLKIQPAELGDSAVYLCASTRELGRETQYFGPGTRLLVL.

This clone was observed a few times. This chain connects TRBV5-4 to TRBJ1-1; 9 bases agree with TRBD1. Germline values: CDR1 SGHNT, CDR2 YYREEE (reference sequence). CDR3 length equals 14 residues. V lost 3 bases and J lost 6; bases outside the gene matches: 6. CDR3 protein: CASSWDRVAPEAFF. The CDR3 DNA reads TGTGCCAGCAGCTGGGACAGGGTCGCCCCTGAAGCTTTCTTT.

The V call is TRBV7-9, the J call TRBJ2-5; 7 nucleotides agree with TRBD2. The assigned J gene may be wrong: the sequence end matches TRBJ2-7 better. The CDR3 spans 16 residues. CDR1 and CDR2 (germline): SEHNR, FQNEAQ (reference sequence). CDR3 sequence: CASSPRGGWNSYEQYF. In nucleotides, the CDR3 is TGTGCCAGCAGCCCCCGGGGAGGGTGGAACTCCTACGAGCAGTACTTC.

The chain recombines TRBV2 with TRBJ1-4; TRBD1 might be the D (6 bases). Germline V gene lookup returns CDR1 SNHLY and CDR2 FYNNEI. The CDR3 spans 15 residues. V gave up 7 bases and J gave up 9 bases, with 21 bases separating them. The CDR3 sequence is CASNGDKGGGQKLFF. The DNA for the CDR3 is TGTGCCAGCAATGGGGACAAGGGAGGAGGTCAAAAACTGTTTTTT.

The chain joins TRBV19 to TRBJ1-5; TRBD1 matches 8 bases. The CDR3 runs to 14 residues. CDR1 is LNHDA, CDR2 SQIVND, per germline (reference sequence). The V segment lost 7 bases and the J segment 2 bases; nucleotides outside the gene matches: 4. In DNA form, the CDR3 reads TGTGCCAGTAAGGGACAGGCCGGCAATCAGCCCCAGCATTTT. It is translated as CASKGQAGNQPQHF.

The chain employs TRBV4-2 and TRBJ2-5; TRBD1 matches at 9 bases. After removal of 3 bases from V and 5 bases from J, the junction contained 7 bases not matched to a gene. The CDR3 runs to 15 residues. Per germline, CDR1 LGHNA and CDR2 YNFKEQ. The CDR3, as DNA: TGTGCCAGCAGCCATCACAGGGGGCCAGAGGAGACCCAGTACTTC. Its protein product is CASSHHRGPEETQYF.

The V gene is TRBV7-9, the J gene TRBJ2-2; D not certain. The CDR3 extends over 16 amino acids. Germline V CDR1 and CDR2: SEHNR, FQNEAQ (reference sequence). V was shortened by 5 bases and J by 0 bases, with 13 bases between the two germline ends. CDR3 sequence: CASSPIYAANTGELFF. CDR3 nucleotides: TGTGCCAGCAGCCCGATTTATGCAGCGAACACCGGGGAGCTGTTTTTT. Full variable domain (rest looked up from reference TRBV7-9 and TRBJ2-2): DTGVSQNPRHKITKRGQNVTFRCDPISEHNRLYWYRQTLGQGPEFLTYFQNEAQLEKSRLLSDRFSAERPKGSFSTLEIQRTEQGDSAMYLCASSPIYAANTGELFFGEGSRLTVL.

This sequence joins TRBV9 and TRBJ2-2; D is undetermined. Deletions cut 3 bases from V and 6 bases from J, with 12 bases between. Germline CDR1 SGDLS, CDR2 YYNGEE. This CDR3 has 14 residues. CDR3 bases: TGTGCCAGCAGCGCCCCCCCCGGGCCCGGGGAGCTGTTTTTT. Translation gives CASSAPPGPGELFF. Using reference TRBV9 and TRBJ2-2 for the parts outside the CDR3, the full variable domain is DSGVTQTPKHLITATGQRVTLRCSPRSGDLSVYWYQQSLDQGLQFLIQYYNGEERAKGNILERFSAQQFPDLHSELNLSSLELGDSALYFCASSAPPGPGELFFGEGSRLTVL.

V and J are TRBV7-9 and TRBJ2-1, with D possibly matching TRBD1 (7 bases). CDR1 SEHNR and CDR2 FQNEAQ come from the germline V gene (reference sequence). The CDR3 has 17 residues. Deletions cut 2 bases from V and 7 bases from J, with 21 bases between. Here the CDR3 reads CASSLLGVGRGRNEQFF. The DNA of the CDR3 is TGTGCCAGCAGCTTACTGGGCGTTGGCAGGGGGAGGAATGAGCAGTTCTTC.